This T cell receptor beta chain was sequenced in a study of cytomegalovirus exposure and HLA in healthy donors. Germline V gene lookup returns CDR1 SNHLY and CDR2 FYNNEI. The junction had 1 base not matched to a gene; V was cut back by 1 base and J by 5 bases. The CDR3 is made up of 14 amino acids. Sequencing was performed with immunoSEQ multiplex PCR; in TCRdb, only in-frame clones are kept and a portion is missing. The table lists 100,000 to 150,000 clones, approximately 92% of them singletons, with approximately 1.2% in the top ten. The sequencing sample was made of PBMCs. This chain links TRBV2 with TRBJ1-2, with 10 bases fitting TRBD1. The source is a woman under 30 in good health and CMV-seronegative. The CDR3 nucleotides read TGTGCCAGCAGTGAAGAGGGACAGGGGTATGGCTACACCTTC. It codes for CASSEEGQGYGYTF.